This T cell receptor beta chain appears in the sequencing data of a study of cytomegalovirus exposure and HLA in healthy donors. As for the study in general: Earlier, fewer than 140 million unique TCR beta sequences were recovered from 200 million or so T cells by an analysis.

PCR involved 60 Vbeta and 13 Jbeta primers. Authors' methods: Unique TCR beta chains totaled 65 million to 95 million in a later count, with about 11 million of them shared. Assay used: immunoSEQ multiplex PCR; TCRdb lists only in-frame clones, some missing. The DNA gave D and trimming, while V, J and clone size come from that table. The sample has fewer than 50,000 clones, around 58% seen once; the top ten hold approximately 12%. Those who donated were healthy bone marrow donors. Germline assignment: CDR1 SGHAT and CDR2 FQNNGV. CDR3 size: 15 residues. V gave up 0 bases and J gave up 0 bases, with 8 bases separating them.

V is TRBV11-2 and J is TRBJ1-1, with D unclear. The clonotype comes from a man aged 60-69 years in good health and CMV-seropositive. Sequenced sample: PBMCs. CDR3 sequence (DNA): TGTGCCAGCAGCTTAGAGGGGAGTATGAACACTGAAGCTTTCTTT. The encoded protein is CASSLEGSMNTEAFF.